A single sample gave rise to the 5 T cell receptor beta chains below, sequenced in a study of T cells in women clearing cervical HPV infection. Method: immunoSEQ multiplex PCR; TCRdb's copy keeps in-frame clones and lacks some. The sample is made up of tens of thousands of clones, and the top ten hold 9.5% to 10% of it. Sequences were obtained from blood buffy coat. The receptors shown here come from a woman aged 18-70 years with a cervical HPV16 infection that either progressed to CIN3+ or cleared (not recorded which).

A word on this clone: The read finishes 3 residues shy of the CDR3 end, and the germline J gene is used to complete it. Other DNA sequences in the same sample also yield this CDR3. The chain is built from TRBV2 and TRBJ1-1, with D possibly matching TRBD1 (5 bases). CDR3 length: 14 residues. In germline, CDR1 is SNHLY, CDR2 FYNNEI. The V and J ends lost 1 base and 5 bases respectively, with 11 bases between them. The part of the CDR3 DNA that was read is TGTGCCAGCAGTGAAGGCCTGGGGGGAACTGAA. Amino acid sequence: CASSEGLGGTE. The entire CDR3 reads CASSEGLGGTEAFF.

As to this clone: The read halts 3 residues ahead of the CDR3 end, with the missing end drawn from the germline J gene. The rearrangement joins TRBV7-3 to TRBJ2-6, with no clear D. This CDR3 region has 18 residues. Germline CDR1 and CDR2: SGHTA and FQGTGA. The V end was cut by 0 bases, the J end by 0 bases, with 12 bases between. CDR3 bases read: TGTGCCAGCAGCTTAACGTCGGGTCAGAACTCTGGGGCCAACGTC. Encoded protein: CASSLTSGQNSGANV. The full CDR3 reads CASSLTSGQNSGANVLTF.

Notes on this clone: A read error may produce the germline difference seen at one junction end. The read halts 3 residues ahead of the CDR3 end, with the missing end drawn from the germline J gene. The V and J genes are TRBV4-2 and TRBJ1-1; the D gene is possibly TRBD1 (5 bases). The CDR3 is made up of 13 amino acids. Germline V gene data show CDR1 as LGHNA and CDR2 as YNFKEQ. CDR3 sequence: CASSSREGTEAFF. The CDR3 DNA, read in part, is TGCGCCAGCAGCTCCAGGGAGGGCACTGAA.

Points on this clone: The CDR3 goes on 3 residues after the read ends, and that part is filled in from the germline J gene. The rearrangement uses TRBV10-2 and TRBJ2-7; TRBD2 agrees at 9 bases. The V gene end was trimmed by 6 bases and the J gene end by 0 bases; junction bases not matched to a gene: 3. The CDR3 spans 14 residues. Germline loops: CDR1 WSHSY, CDR2 SAAADI. Partial CDR3 DNA: TGCGCCAGCAGGACTAGCGGTAGCTCCTACGAG. This encodes CASRTSGSSYE. The CDR3, in full, reads CASRTSGSSYEQYF.

This CDR3 reads CASSQVGPGNIQYF. The sequenced CDR3 bases are TGTGCCAGCAGCCAGGTGGGGCCGGGAAACATT. The genes are TRBV4-2 and TRBJ2-4; maybe TRBD1 (5 bases). The CDR3 goes on 3 residues after the read ends, and that part is filled in from the germline J gene. V was clipped by 3 bases and J by 6 bases, with 12 bases between them. The CDR3 runs to 14 residues. In germline, CDR1 is LGHNA, CDR2 YNFKEQ.